This T cell receptor beta chain is from a study of T-cell memory formation after mild COVID-19. Whole-study findings and limits: Clones that contracted from day 15 to 85 were balanced CD4/CD8, while later expanders leaned CD4+. Clones which contracted sat mainly in CM and EM if CD4+, and in EMRA if CD8+.

TCRdb reprocessed the 5' RACE reads via MiXCR and lists one record per CDR3 protein. This sample has more than 300,000 distinct CDR3 sequences, with 20% to 25% found just once. Trimming cost V 3 bases and J 2 bases, with 6 bases left between them. CDR1 and CDR2 (germline): MNHEY, SMNVEV (reference sequence). The CDR3 totals 13 residues. This clonotype has just a few counts. What it binds is unknown. The sample consisted of PBMCs or a T cell subset sorted from them (not recorded which). This TCR was sampled from a man aged 18 to 29 who had mild COVID-19 (a few samples of this study predate the infection). Cell type and time point are not known. The V and J genes are TRBV27 and TRBJ2-3; D is ambiguous. CDR3 nucleotides: TGTGCCAGCAGTTTCGGACCCACAGATACGCAGTATTTT. Translating gives CASSFGPTDTQYF.